A selection of T cell receptor beta chains follows, all from one sample in a study of OX40 agonist ivuxolimab in advanced cancers. The repertoire was sequenced with immunoSEQ multiplex PCR; TCRdb's copy has only in-frame clones and lacks some. The data contain 65,000 to 70,000 clones, roughly 84% of them singletons. The sequences come from CD4+ or CD8+ T cells sorted from blood, collected in a trial of the OX40 agonist ivuxolimab. These receptors were obtained from an adult with an advanced solid tumor such as melanoma, head and neck, liver or kidney cancer. CDR3s include the opening cysteine and the closing phenylalanine or tryptophan. Fields, in order: V gene, D gene, clone size, J gene, CDR3 length, CDR3 DNA, CDR3 protein. A D gene is named only where the DNA matches it firmly. Expanded clones are given a class, and other clones once, few, many or no size at all.

v_gene: TRBV10-3
d_gene: TRBD1
abundance: .
j_gene: TRBJ1-1
len: 12
CDR3nt: TGTGCCATCGGACAGGTACGGACTGAAGCTTTCTTT
CDR3aa: CAIGQVRTEAFF

v_gene: TRBV10-3
d_gene: .
abundance: .
j_gene: TRBJ1-2
len: 14
CDR3nt: TGTGCCATCAGGCCTCAACCCACAGCGAACGGCTACACCTTC
CDR3aa: CAIRPQPTANGYTF

v_gene: TRBV4-2
d_gene: .
abundance: .
j_gene: TRBJ2-7
len: 15
CDR3nt: TGTGCCAGCAGCCAAGCCGAGACTGGAGGCTACGAGCAGTACTTC
CDR3aa: CASSQAETGGYEQYF

v_gene: TRBV7-7
d_gene: .
abundance: .
j_gene: TRBJ2-5
len: 14
CDR3nt: TGTGCTAGCAGCTTAATGGGGTTCCAAGAGACCCAGTACTTC
CDR3aa: CASSLMGFQETQYF

v_gene: TRBV25-1
d_gene: .
abundance: .
j_gene: TRBJ1-2
len: 16
CDR3nt: TGTGCCAGCAGCTCCACCAAAAGAGCATTTAATGATGGCTACACCTTC
CDR3aa: CASSSTKRAFNDGYTF

v_gene: TRBV7-2
d_gene: .
abundance: .
j_gene: TRBJ2-7
len: 15
CDR3nt: TGTGCCAGCAGCTTTTCACAGGGATCCTCCTACGAGCAGTACTTC
CDR3aa: CASSFSQGSSYEQYF

v_gene: TRBV10-1
d_gene: TRBD2
abundance: .
j_gene: TRBJ2-5
len: 17
CDR3nt: TGCGCCAGCAGTGAGTCGCCCAGCGGGGGGCCCCAAGAGACCCAGTACTTC
CDR3aa: CASSESPSGGPQETQYF

v_gene: TRBV5-6
d_gene: .
abundance: .
j_gene: TRBJ1-2
len: 12
CDR3nt: TGTGCCAGCAGCTTGGTAGTTGGTGGCTACACCTTC
CDR3aa: CASSLVVGGYTF

v_gene: TRBV6-6
d_gene: .
abundance: .
j_gene: TRBJ1-5
len: 13
CDR3nt: TGTGCCAGCAGTTATCAGAGCAATCAGCCCCAGCATTTT
CDR3aa: CASSYQSNQPQHF

v_gene: TRBV10-3
d_gene: TRBD2
abundance: .
j_gene: TRBJ2-1
len: 15
CDR3nt: TGTGCCATCAGTGATACTAGCGGGGGCCACAATGAGCAGTTCTTC
CDR3aa: CAISDTSGGHNEQFF

v_gene: TRBV14
d_gene: .
abundance: few
j_gene: TRBJ1-2
len: 14
CDR3nt: TGTGCCAGCAGCCAAGAATCGAAAGGCAGCGGCTACACCTTC
CDR3aa: CASSQESKGSGYTF

v_gene: TRBV5-1
d_gene: TRBD2
abundance: .
j_gene: TRBJ2-5
len: 15
CDR3nt: TGCGCCAGCAGCTTGCGGCGGGGGGCGGAAGAGACCCAGTACTTC
CDR3aa: CASSLRRGAEETQYF

v_gene: TRBV29-1
d_gene: .
abundance: few
j_gene: TRBJ1-1
len: 13
CDR3nt: TGCAGCGTTGCCCAGGGGTCGAACACTGAAGCTTTCTTT
CDR3aa: CSVAQGSNTEAFF

v_gene: TRBV30
d_gene: .
abundance: .
j_gene: TRBJ1-1
len: 11
CDR3nt: TGTGCCTGGAGTCCACTGGGGGAAGCTTTCTTT
CDR3aa: CAWSPLGEAFF

v_gene: TRBV5-1
d_gene: .
abundance: .
j_gene: TRBJ2-5
len: 12
CDR3nt: TGCGCCAGCAGCTTAACAAAAGAGACCCAGTACTTC
CDR3aa: CASSLTKETQYF

v_gene: TRBV29-1
d_gene: .
abundance: .
j_gene: TRBJ2-7
len: 13
CDR3nt: TGCAGCGTTGGGCTACGGCAATCCTACGAGCAGTACTTC
CDR3aa: CSVGLRQSYEQYF

v_gene: TRBV29-1
d_gene: TRBD1
abundance: .
j_gene: TRBJ1-4
len: 14
CDR3nt: TGCAGCGTTGAAAGGAACAGGGGTGAGGAAAAACTGTTTTTT
CDR3aa: CSVERNRGEEKLFF

v_gene: TRBV4-2
d_gene: TRBD2
abundance: .
j_gene: TRBJ2-5
len: 17
CDR3nt: TGTGCCAGCAGCCAAAAACTAGCGGGGGGCCCGGAGGAGACCCAGTACTTC
CDR3aa: CASSQKLAGGPEETQYF

v_gene: TRBV30
d_gene: .
abundance: .
j_gene: TRBJ1-4
len: 14
CDR3nt: TGTGCCTGGAACAACCCGGGACCTAATGAAAAACTGTTTTTT
CDR3aa: CAWNNPGPNEKLFF

v_gene: TRBV7-8
d_gene: TRBD1
abundance: few
j_gene: TRBJ1-2
len: 13
CDR3nt: TGTGCCAGCAGCTCCCGGACAGGGGCTGGCTACACCTTC
CDR3aa: CASSSRTGAGYTF

v_gene: TRBV5-4
d_gene: TRBD2
abundance: .
j_gene: TRBJ2-2
len: 15
CDR3nt: TGTGCCAGCAGGTTAACTAGCGGGGGGGCCGGGGAGCTGTTTTTT
CDR3aa: CASRLTSGGAGELFF

v_gene: TRBV19
d_gene: TRBD1
abundance: few
j_gene: TRBJ2-3
len: 15
CDR3nt: TGTGCCAGTAGTATAGGGACAGGACAACTAAATACGCAGTATTTT
CDR3aa: CASSIGTGQLNTQYF

v_gene: TRBV7-2
d_gene: TRBD1
abundance: few
j_gene: TRBJ1-5
len: 15
CDR3nt: TGTGCCAGCAGCTTAGCGGGGACAGGAGTGCAGCCCCAGCATTTT
CDR3aa: CASSLAGTGVQPQHF

v_gene: TRBV19
d_gene: TRBD1
abundance: .
j_gene: TRBJ2-1
len: 13
CDR3nt: TGTGCCAGTAGTATCGGGACAGCTAATGAGCAGTTCTTC
CDR3aa: CASSIGTANEQFF

v_gene: TRBV5-6
d_gene: TRBD1
abundance: .
j_gene: TRBJ2-2
len: 16
CDR3nt: TGTGCCAGCAGCTTGAGGCTGACAGGGCGCGCCGGGGAGCTGTTTTTT
CDR3aa: CASSLRLTGRAGELFF

v_gene: TRBV7-2
d_gene: .
abundance: .
j_gene: TRBJ1-6
len: 12
CDR3nt: TGTGCCAGCAGCTCTCCGGATTCACCCCTCCACTTT
CDR3aa: CASSSPDSPLHF

v_gene: TRBV9
d_gene: .
abundance: .
j_gene: TRBJ2-7
len: 15
CDR3nt: TGTGCCAGCAGCCTGAGGGCCGGGGCTCAGTACGAGCAGTACTTC
CDR3aa: CASSLRAGAQYEQYF

v_gene: TRBV19
d_gene: .
abundance: .
j_gene: TRBJ2-7
len: 14
CDR3nt: TGTGCCAGTAGTACAGGGTGGGGTGATCAAGAGCAGTACTTC
CDR3aa: CASSTGWGDQEQYF

v_gene: TRBV7-8
d_gene: .
abundance: .
j_gene: TRBJ2-7
len: 15
CDR3nt: TGTGCCAGCAGCCGAGTTTCTGGGTCGGCCTACGAGCAGTACTTC
CDR3aa: CASSRVSGSAYEQYF

v_gene: TRBV5-1
d_gene: .
abundance: .
j_gene: TRBJ2-2
len: 13
CDR3nt: TGCGCCAGCAGCTATGCATCTACCGGGGAGCTGTTTTTT
CDR3aa: CASSYASTGELFF

v_gene: TRBV19
d_gene: TRBD1
abundance: .
j_gene: TRBJ1-2
len: 18
CDR3nt: TGTGCCAGTAGTGCACTCCGACAGGGTCTCCGCCCTCTTGATGGCTACACCTTC
CDR3aa: CASSALRQGLRPLDGYTF

v_gene: TRBV5-1
d_gene: .
abundance: .
j_gene: TRBJ1-2
len: 14
CDR3nt: TGCGCCAGCAGCACGGGACGGGCCTACTATGGCTACACCTTC
CDR3aa: CASSTGRAYYGYTF

v_gene: TRBV19
d_gene: .
abundance: .
j_gene: TRBJ1-5
len: 13
CDR3nt: TGTGCCAGTAGTATAGATCTATTTCAGCCCCAGCATTTT
CDR3aa: CASSIDLFQPQHF

v_gene: TRBV19
d_gene: .
abundance: .
j_gene: TRBJ2-7
len: 15
CDR3nt: TGTGCCAGTAGCTCCGCCGACGTCAGAACCTACGAGCAGTACTTC
CDR3aa: CASSSADVRTYEQYF

v_gene: TRBV6-5
d_gene: .
abundance: .
j_gene: TRBJ1-1
len: 13
CDR3nt: TGTGCCAGCAGTTATGTGTGGGGTGAGGAAGCTTTCTTT
CDR3aa: CASSYVWGEEAFF

v_gene: TRBV5-6
d_gene: .
abundance: .
j_gene: TRBJ1-2
len: 12
CDR3nt: TGTGCCAGCAGCTCCGCCCTCGGCGGCTACACCTTC
CDR3aa: CASSSALGGYTF

v_gene: TRBV5-1
d_gene: .
abundance: .
j_gene: TRBJ2-7
len: 13
CDR3nt: TGCGCCAGCAGCCTGCGATTGCCCTACGAGCAGTACTTC
CDR3aa: CASSLRLPYEQYF

v_gene: TRBV7-3
d_gene: .
abundance: .
j_gene: TRBJ2-3
len: 14
CDR3nt: TGTGCCAGCAGCTTTTCTCAGGGGCCCGATACGCAGTATTTT
CDR3aa: CASSFSQGPDTQYF

v_gene: TRBV4-3
d_gene: .
abundance: .
j_gene: TRBJ2-1
len: 15
CDR3nt: TGCGCCAGCAGCCAAGACTCTAGTAACAACAATGAGCAGTTCTTC
CDR3aa: CASSQDSSNNNEQFF

v_gene: TRBV18
d_gene: .
abundance: .
j_gene: TRBJ2-2
len: 16
CDR3nt: TGTGCCAGCTCTCTCGGACAGACCGCGAACACCGGGGAGCTGTTTTTT
CDR3aa: CASSLGQTANTGELFF

v_gene: TRBV30
d_gene: .
abundance: .
j_gene: TRBJ1-1
len: 11
CDR3nt: TGTGCCTGGAGTGCTGGGACGAAAGCTTTCTTT
CDR3aa: CAWSAGTKAFF

v_gene: TRBV7-9
d_gene: TRBD2
abundance: .
j_gene: TRBJ2-7
len: 15
CDR3nt: TGTGCCAGCAGCCCGGGACTAGCGGGGCTCTACGAGCAGTACTTC
CDR3aa: CASSPGLAGLYEQYF

v_gene: TRBV5-1
d_gene: .
abundance: .
j_gene: TRBJ2-5
len: 16
CDR3nt: TGCGCCAGCACCCCCCCTCCGTCTAGGCCTCAAAAGACCCAGTACTTC
CDR3aa: CASTPPPSRPQKTQYF

v_gene: TRBV7-8
d_gene: .
abundance: .
j_gene: TRBJ2-2
len: 13
CDR3nt: TGTGCCAGCAGCTTAGGGGGCACCGGGGAGCTGTTTTTT
CDR3aa: CASSLGGTGELFF

v_gene: TRBV5-5
d_gene: .
abundance: .
j_gene: TRBJ1-5
len: 15
CDR3nt: TGTGCCAGCAGCTTGGACCTCGGGGGCAATCAGCCCCAGCATTTT
CDR3aa: CASSLDLGGNQPQHF

v_gene: TRBV7-9
d_gene: .
abundance: .
j_gene: TRBJ1-3
len: 18
CDR3nt: TGTGCCAGCAGCGCCAGGGGACTTGGAGCTACCTCTGGAAACACCATATATTTT
CDR3aa: CASSARGLGATSGNTIYF

v_gene: TRBV4-1
d_gene: .
abundance: .
j_gene: TRBJ2-2
len: 14
CDR3nt: TGCGCCAGCAGCCTTTTTATGGGGACCGGGGAGCTGTTTTTT
CDR3aa: CASSLFMGTGELFF

v_gene: TRBV6-1
d_gene: TRBD1
abundance: .
j_gene: TRBJ1-4
len: 14
CDR3nt: TGTGCCAGCAGTTCACAGGGGGCGAGTGAAAAACTGTTTTTT
CDR3aa: CASSSQGASEKLFF